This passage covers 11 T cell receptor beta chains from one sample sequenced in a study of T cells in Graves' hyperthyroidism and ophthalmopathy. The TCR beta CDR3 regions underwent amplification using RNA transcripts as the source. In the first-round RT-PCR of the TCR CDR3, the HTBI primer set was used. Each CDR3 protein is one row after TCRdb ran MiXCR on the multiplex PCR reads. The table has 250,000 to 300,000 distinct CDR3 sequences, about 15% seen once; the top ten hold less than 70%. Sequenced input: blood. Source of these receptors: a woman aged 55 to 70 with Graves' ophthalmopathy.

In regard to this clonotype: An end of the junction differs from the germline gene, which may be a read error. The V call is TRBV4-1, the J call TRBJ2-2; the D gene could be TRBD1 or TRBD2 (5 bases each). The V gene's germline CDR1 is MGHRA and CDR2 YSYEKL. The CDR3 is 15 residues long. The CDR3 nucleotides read TGCGCCAGCAGCCAGCTTGGGGGTAACGCATGGGGAGCCTTCTTT. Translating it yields CASSQLGGNAWGAFF.

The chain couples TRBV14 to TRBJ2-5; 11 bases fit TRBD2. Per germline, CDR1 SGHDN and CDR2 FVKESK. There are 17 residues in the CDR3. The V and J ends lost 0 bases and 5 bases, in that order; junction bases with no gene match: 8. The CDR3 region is CASSQDLAGGRSETQYF. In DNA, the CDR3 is TGTGCCAGCAGCCAAGACCTAGCGGGGGGCCGCTCGGAGACCCAGTACTTC.

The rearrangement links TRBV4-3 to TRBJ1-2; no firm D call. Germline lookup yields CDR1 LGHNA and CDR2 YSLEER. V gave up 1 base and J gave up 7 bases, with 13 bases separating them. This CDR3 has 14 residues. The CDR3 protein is CASSQGTATCGYTF. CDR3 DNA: TGCGCCAGCAGCCAAGGGACGGCGACCTGTGGCTACACCTTC.

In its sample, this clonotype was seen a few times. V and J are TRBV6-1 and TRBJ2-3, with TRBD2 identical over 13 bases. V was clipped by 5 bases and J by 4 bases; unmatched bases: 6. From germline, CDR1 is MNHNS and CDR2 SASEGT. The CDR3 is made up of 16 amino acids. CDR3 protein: CASSRAGLAGADTQYF. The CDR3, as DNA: TGTGCCAGCAGTCGTGCCGGACTAGCGGGAGCAGATACGCAGTATTTT.

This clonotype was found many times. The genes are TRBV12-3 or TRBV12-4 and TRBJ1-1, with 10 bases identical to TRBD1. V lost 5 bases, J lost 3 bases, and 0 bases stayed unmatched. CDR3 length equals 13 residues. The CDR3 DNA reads TGTGCCAGCAGTGGGACAGGGGACACTGAAGCTTTCTTT. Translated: CASSGTGDTEAFF.

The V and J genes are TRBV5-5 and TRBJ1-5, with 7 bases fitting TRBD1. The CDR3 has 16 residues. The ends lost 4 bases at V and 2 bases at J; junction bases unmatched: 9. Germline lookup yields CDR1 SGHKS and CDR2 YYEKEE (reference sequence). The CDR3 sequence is CASSREPTGGNQPQHF. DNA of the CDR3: TGTGCCAGCAGCCGCGAGCCAACAGGGGGCAATCAGCCCCAGCATTTT.

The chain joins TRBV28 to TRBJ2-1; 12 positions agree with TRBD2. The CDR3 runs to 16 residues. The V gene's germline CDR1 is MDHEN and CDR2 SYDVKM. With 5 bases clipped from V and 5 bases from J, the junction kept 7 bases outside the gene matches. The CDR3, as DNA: TGTGCCAGCAGTCCCCGACTAGCGGGAGCCAACAATGAGCAGTTCTTC. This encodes CASSPRLAGANNEQFF.

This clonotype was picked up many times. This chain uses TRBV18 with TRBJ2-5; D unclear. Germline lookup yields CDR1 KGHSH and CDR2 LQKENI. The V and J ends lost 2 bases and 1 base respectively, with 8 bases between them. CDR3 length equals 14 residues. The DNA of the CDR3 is TGTGCCAGCTCACCAACGGAAATCCAAGAGACCCAGTACTTC. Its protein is CASSPTEIQETQYF.

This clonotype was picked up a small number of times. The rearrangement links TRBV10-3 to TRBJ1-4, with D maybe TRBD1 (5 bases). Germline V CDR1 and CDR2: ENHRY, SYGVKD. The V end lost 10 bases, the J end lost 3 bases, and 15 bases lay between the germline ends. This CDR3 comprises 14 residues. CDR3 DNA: TGTGCCACCAGGGTTAGGGGTTCTAATGAAAAACTGTTTTTT. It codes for CATRVRGSNEKLFF.

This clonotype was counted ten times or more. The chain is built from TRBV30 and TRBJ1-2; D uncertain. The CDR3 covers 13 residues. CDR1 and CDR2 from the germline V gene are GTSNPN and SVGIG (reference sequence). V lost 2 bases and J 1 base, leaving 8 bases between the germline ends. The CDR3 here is CAWSWRSNYGYTF. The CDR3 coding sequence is TGTGCCTGGAGTTGGCGGAGTAACTATGGCTACACCTTC.

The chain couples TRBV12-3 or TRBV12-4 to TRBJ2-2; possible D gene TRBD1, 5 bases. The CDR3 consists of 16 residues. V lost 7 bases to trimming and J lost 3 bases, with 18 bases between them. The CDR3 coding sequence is TGTGCCAGCAAAAGGGGCTACGCGGCCGACACCGGGGAGCTGTTTTTT. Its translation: CASKRGYAADTGELFF.